Following are 4 T cell receptor beta chains from one sample sequenced in a study of T cells expressing NK-cell markers. Following a re-call of the 5' RACE reads, TCRdb has one entry per CDR3 protein and lacks DNA. The sample's table shows about 260,000 distinct CDR3 sequences. The sample taken for sequencing was blood T cells: a sorted CD56 or NKG2C T cell subset, CD4+ or CD8+ T cells, or bulk PBMC T cells (not recorded which). The receptors originated from a woman between 18 and 70 years old in good health.

This chain uses TRBV5-1 with TRBJ2-2; the D gene TCRdb calls, TRBD1, cannot be checked with no DNA. This CDR3 has 15 amino acids. The germline CDR1 and CDR2 sequences are SGHRS and YFSETQ. The CDR3 here is CASLAGAGDTGELFF. The complete variable domain, with remaining parts taken from reference TRBV5-1 and TRBJ2-2, reads KAGVTQTPRYLIKTRGQQVTLSCSPISGHRSVSWYQQTPGQGLQFLFEYFSETQRNKGNFPGRFSGRQFSNSRSEMNVSTLELGDSALYLCASLAGAGDTGELFFGEGSRLTVL.

The chain carries TRBV7-9 and TRBJ1-5; the D gene TCRdb calls, TRBD1, cannot be checked with no DNA. The CDR3 spans 14 residues. Germline V lookup: CDR1 SEHNR, CDR2 FQNEAQ (reference sequence). CDR3 loop: CASSLSGYNQPQHF.

V usage is TRBV7-2 and J usage is TRBJ1-5. CDR1 is SGHTA and CDR2 is FQGNSA in the germline V gene. The CDR3 covers 14 residues. CDR3 region: CASSYTRADQPQHF.

This CDR3 reads CASSQALAGVVHEQYF. The chain carries TRBV4-2 and TRBJ2-7; TCRdb picks TRBD2, but there is no DNA to check that call. Germline CDR1 reads LGHNA; CDR2 reads YNFKEQ. The CDR3 sequence is 16 residues long.